This T cell receptor (beta chain) was found in a study of control samples from healthy donors and cancer patients. CDR1 is SNHLY and CDR2 is FYNNEI in the germline V gene. The CDR3 has 17 residues. V was pared by 3 bases and J by 4 bases, with 14 bases of the junction left unmatched. Clones were read by immunoSEQ multiplex PCR, and TCRdb kept only the in-frame ones, dropping some. The sample yields roughly 180,000 clones, 75% to 95% seen once. The V call is TRBV2, the J call TRBJ1-2, with 7 bases that match TRBD1. The source is a middle-aged woman in good health. Sample: blood. CDR3 bases: TGTGCCAGCAGTGAGCGGGACAGCAAATGGTTGAGCTATGGCTACACCTTC. This sequence encodes CASSERDSKWLSYGYTF. Looking up the rest from reference TRBV2 and TRBJ1-2 gives the full variable domain: EPEVTQTPSHQVTQMGQEVILRCVPISNHLYFYWYRQILGQKVEFLVSFYNNEISEKSEIFDDQFSVERPDGSNFTLKIRSTKLEDSAMYFCASSERDSKWLSYGYTFGSGTRLTVV.